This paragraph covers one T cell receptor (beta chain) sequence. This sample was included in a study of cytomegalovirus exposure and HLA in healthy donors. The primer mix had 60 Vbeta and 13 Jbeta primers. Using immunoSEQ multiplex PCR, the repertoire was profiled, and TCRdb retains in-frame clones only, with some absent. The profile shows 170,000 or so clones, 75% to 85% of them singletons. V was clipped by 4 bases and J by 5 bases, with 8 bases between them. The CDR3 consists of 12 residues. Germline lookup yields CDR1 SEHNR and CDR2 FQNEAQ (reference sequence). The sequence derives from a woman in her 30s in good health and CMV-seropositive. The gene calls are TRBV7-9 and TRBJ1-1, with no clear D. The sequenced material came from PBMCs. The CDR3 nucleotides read TGTGCCAGCAGCTCTACGATAACTGAAGCTTTCTTT. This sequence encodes CASSSTITEAFF.